These 25 T cell receptor beta chains came from one sample sequenced in a study of CD8 T cells in ankylosing spondylitis. Study-level findings and limits: Ankylosing spondylitis blood appeared to be characterized by a TCR beta motif of under 10 highly homologous variants.

TCRdb re-derived calls from the 5' RACE reads in MiXCR, one entry per CDR3 protein. The table includes roughly 300,000 distinct CDR3 sequences, under 8.5% detected once. Their target antigens are unknown. Sequencing was carried out using blood, either unsorted or a sorted T cell fraction (not recorded which). Source of these receptors: a male donor with ankylosing spondylitis.

This clonotype was seen a handful of times. The chain uses TRBV11-2 and TRBJ2-5, with D perhaps matching TRBD2 (5 bases). Germline V gene data show CDR1 as SGHAT and CDR2 as FQNNGV. This CDR3 has 14 amino acids. Trimming removed 4 bases from V and 2 bases from J, with 11 bases in between. CDR3 nucleotides: TGTGCCAGCAGCTCCCGGGGAGTACAAGAGACCCAGTACTTC. Translation: CASSSRGVQETQYF.

This chain joins TRBV6-1 and TRBJ1-3, with TRBD1 as a possible D gene (5 bases). This CDR3 is built from 13 residues. Trimming removed 7 bases from V and 3 bases from J, with 10 bases in between. Germline-derived CDR1 and CDR2 are MNHNS and SASEGT. The CDR3 sequence is CASTRGFGNTIYF. The DNA for the CDR3 is TGTGCCAGCACCCGGGGGTTTGGAAACACCATATATTTT.

This clonotype was detected a few times. The CDR3 sequence is CASSGSGSVNEKLFF. For the CDR3, the DNA is TGTGCCAGCAGCGGGTCAGGGTCTGTTAATGAAAAACTGTTTTTT. The chain couples TRBV7-2 to TRBJ1-4, with D tentatively TRBD1 (5 bases). This CDR3 is built from 15 residues. V lost 5 bases, J lost 4 bases, and 14 bases lay in between. Germline CDR1 SGHTA, CDR2 FQGNSA.

J is TRBJ2-3 and V is TRBV19; a possible D gene is TRBD2 (5 bases). The germline CDR1 and CDR2 sequences are LNHDA and SQIVND (reference sequence). Trimming removed 8 bases from V and 7 bases from J, with 13 bases in between. The CDR3 spans 12 residues. The CDR3 loop is CASQGSGYTQYF. The DNA of the CDR3 is TGTGCCAGTCAAGGGAGCGGCTATACGCAGTATTTT.

This sequence joins TRBV20-1 and TRBJ1-3; 9 bases agree with TRBD1. CDR1 and CDR2 (germline): DFQATT, SNEGSKA (reference sequence). The CDR3 runs to 15 residues. The ends lost 6 bases at V and 0 bases at J; junction bases unmatched: 6. CDR3 nucleotide sequence: TGCAGTGCGGGGGACAGGGCCCTCTCTGGAAACACCATATATTTT. Protein sequence: CSAGDRALSGNTIYF.

Comment on this clonotype: This may come from a read error, since a much larger clone is one base off. This chain links TRBV3-1 with TRBJ1-5; D is unresolved. The CDR3 has 15 residues. Germline lookup yields CDR1 LGHDT and CDR2 YNNKEL (reference sequence). The CDR3 protein is CASSQDSRSSQPQHF. CDR3 in DNA: TGTGCCAGCAGCCAAGATAGTAGGAGCAGTCAGCCCCAGCATTTT.

This clonotype has a count of ten or more. This chain uses TRBV14 with TRBJ1-1; D call uncertain. CDR3 length: 15 residues. The V and J ends lost 6 bases and 0 bases respectively, with 14 bases between them. Germline lookup yields CDR1 SGHDN and CDR2 FVKESK. CDR3 region: CASSLNRRVNTEAFF. CDR3 DNA: TGTGCCAGCAGTCTAAATCGGCGCGTGAACACTGAAGCTTTCTTT.

This clonotype was counted a few times. This sequence joins TRBV12-3 or TRBV12-4 and TRBJ2-7; D is perhaps TRBD1 or TRBD2 (5 bases each). CDR3 length equals 14 residues. Deletions cut 6 bases from V and 5 bases from J, with 17 bases between. Written as DNA, the CDR3 is TGTGCCAGCAGACTGGGACGCTTCGGGCACGAGCAGTACTTC. It is translated as CASRLGRFGHEQYF.

The table lists this clonotype with many counts. J is TRBJ2-1 and V is TRBV20-1, with TRBD1 as a possible D gene (6 bases). CDR1 is DFQATT, CDR2 SNEGSKA, per germline (reference sequence). CDR3 size: 14 residues. V lost 0 bases, J lost 5 bases, and 11 bases lay in between. The CDR3 DNA sequence: TGCAGTGCTAGAGATGGCAGGGGCCACAATGAGCAGTTCTTC. Translated: CSARDGRGHNEQFF.

Comment on this clonotype: This may be a read error: a much more frequent sequence differs by one nucleotide. The chain uses TRBV20-1 and TRBJ2-3, with TRBD2 matching over 11 bases. Germline V gives CDR1 DFQATT, CDR2 SNEGSKA (reference sequence). The CDR3 sequence is 13 residues long. V shed 5 bases, J shed 7 bases, and the junction held 5 bases outside the gene matches. In DNA form, the CDR3 reads TGCAGTGCTCAGACTAGCGGGAAACATACGCAGTATTTT. Amino acid sequence: CSAQTSGKHTQYF.

In this sample, this clonotype turned up a few times. J is TRBJ2-7 and V is TRBV29-1; 11 nucleotides line up with TRBD2. V was pared by 6 bases and J by 6 bases, with 7 bases of the junction left unmatched. Germline loops: CDR1 SQVTM, CDR2 ANQGSEA. This CDR3 is built from 13 residues. Here the CDR3 DNA reads TGCAGCGTACAGACTAGCGGGAACTCCGAGCAGTACTTC. It is translated as CSVQTSGNSEQYF.

This clonotype was seen repeatedly, ten times or more. V usage is TRBV27 and J usage is TRBJ2-7; D remains unclear. V was trimmed by 2 bases and J by 1 base, leaving 9 bases between them. There are 14 residues in the CDR3. Germline loops: CDR1 MNHEY, CDR2 SMNVEV (reference sequence). The CDR3 DNA follows: TGTGCCAGCAGTTTAGGCGCCAGTTCCTACGAGCAGTACTTC. This gives the protein CASSLGASSYEQYF.

The chain is built from TRBV7-2 and TRBJ1-4; D is unresolved. The CDR3 totals 14 residues. V lost 3 bases and J 7 bases, leaving 12 bases between the germline ends. Germline CDR1 is SGHTA and CDR2 is FQGNSA. CDR3 protein: CASSLVQFGEKLFF. The CDR3, as DNA: TGTGCCAGCAGCTTGGTACAGTTTGGTGAAAAACTGTTTTTT.

Notes on this clonotype: A single base separates this from a much larger clone, so it may be a read error. Here the CDR3 DNA reads TGTACCAGCAGGATAAATCAACAGCCCCAGCATTTT. Its translation is CTSRINQQPQHF. This chain connects TRBV6-2 or TRBV6-3 to TRBJ1-5; unclear D gene. CDR3 length equals 12 residues. CDR1 MNHEY and CDR2 SVGEGT come from the germline V gene.

The J gene is TRBJ2-7, the V gene TRBV5-1; D is perhaps TRBD1 or TRBD2 (5 bases each). Between the trimmed V and J ends, which lost 5 bases and 3 bases, there was a span of 18 bases. The CDR3 runs to 15 residues. Germline assignment: CDR1 SGHRS and CDR2 YFSETQ. The CDR3 reads CASSSRDPGDYEQYF. The CDR3 bases are TGCGCCAGCAGTTCACGGGACCCCGGAGACTACGAGCAGTACTTC.

This clonotype was observed many times. This chain joins TRBV20-1 and TRBJ2-1; 11 bases are shared with TRBD1. The CDR3 length is 14 residues. CDR1 is DFQATT, CDR2 SNEGSKA, per germline (reference sequence). V dropped 5 bases and J dropped 4; count of bases not matched to a gene: 4. The DNA of the CDR3 is TGCAGTGCTCCCGGGACAGGGGGTTACAATGAGCAGTTCTTC. It yields the protein CSAPGTGGYNEQFF.

This clonotype appeared once. The V gene is TRBV6-1, the J gene TRBJ2-7; 14 bases agree with TRBD2. The CDR3 is 19 residues long. The germline CDR1 and CDR2 sequences are MNHNS and SASEGT. V shed 5 bases, J shed 2 bases, and the junction held 14 bases outside the gene matches. CDR3 loop: CASSPTFPGLAGVPYEQYF. The DNA for the CDR3 is TGTGCCAGCAGTCCCACCTTCCCGGGACTAGCGGGAGTGCCCTACGAGCAGTACTTC.

This clonotype was picked up a small number of times. The chain links TRBV20-1 to TRBJ2-1; 10 bases line up with TRBD2. The germline V gene has CDR1 DFQATT and CDR2 SNEGSKA (reference sequence). The V segment lost 5 bases and the J segment 4 bases; nucleotides outside the gene matches: 5. The CDR3 extends over 14 amino acids. The CDR3 here is CSASTSGWYNEQFF. The CDR3 region has the DNA TGCAGTGCTTCGACTAGCGGGTGGTACAATGAGCAGTTCTTC.

This clonotype was seen at least ten times. This sequence joins TRBV20-1 and TRBJ2-7; TRBD2 might be the D (5 bases). Trimming removed 6 bases from V and 9 bases from J, with 15 bases in between. Germline V gene sequence: CDR1 DFQATT, CDR2 SNEGSKA (reference sequence). The CDR3 is 11 residues long. CDR3 sequence reads: CSALRESGQYF. For the CDR3, the DNA is TGCAGTGCCCTAAGGGAGAGTGGGCAGTACTTC.

The rearrangement links TRBV29-1 to TRBJ2-3; D not resolved. Germline V lookup: CDR1 SQVTM, CDR2 ANQGSEA. With 4 bases removed from V and 2 bases from J, the gap between germline ends came to 13 bases. The CDR3 consists of 14 residues. CDR3 coding DNA: TGCAGCGTTGGATCAGCACGGGCCACAGATACGCAGTATTTT. Translated: CSVGSARATDTQYF.

Ten or more counts support this clonotype. The chain recombines TRBV11-1 with TRBJ2-1; 7 bases are shared with TRBD2. Germline V CDR1 and CDR2: SGHAT, FQDESV (reference sequence). This CDR3 comprises 15 residues. V dropped 6 bases and J dropped 8; count of bases not matched to a gene: 13. The CDR3 is CASSSSGGRGDEQFF. CDR3 bases: TGTGCCAGCAGTTCATCCGGCGGGAGAGGGGATGAGCAGTTCTTC. Drawing the rest from reference TRBV11-1 and TRBJ2-1, the complete variable domain is EAEVAQSPRYKITEKSQAVAFWCDPISGHATLYWYRQILGQGPELLVQFQDESVVDDSQLPKDRFSAERLKGVDSTLKIQPAELGDSAMYLCASSSSGGRGDEQFFGPGTRLTVL.

This clonotype has only a few counts. The V call is TRBV29-1, the J call TRBJ2-7; D is possibly TRBD1 or TRBD2 (7 bases each). With 5 bases removed from V and 7 bases from J, the gap between germline ends came to 18 bases. CDR1 is SQVTM, CDR2 ANQGSEA, per germline. This CDR3 is built from 13 residues. The CDR3 bases are TGCAGCGTTATTATCACAGGGGAGGGGGAGCAGTACTTC. Protein product: CSVIITGEGEQYF.

This clonotype was counted a few times. CDR3 DNA: TGTGCCAGCAGTTTGAGCCCTGAAGCTTTCTTT. It specifies CASSLSPEAFF. The J gene is TRBJ1-1, the V gene TRBV12-3 or TRBV12-4, with D hard to call. The CDR3 loop spans 11 amino acids. V gave up 3 bases and J gave up 6 bases, with 5 bases separating them.

This clonotype was seen many times. V usage is TRBV4-2 and J usage is TRBJ2-1; D possibly corresponds to TRBD2 (5 bases). V dropped 0 bases and J dropped 9 bases, with 15 bases sitting between them. Germline CDR1 is LGHNA and CDR2 is YNFKEQ. CDR3 size: 15 residues. The CDR3 DNA follows: TGTGCCAGCAGCCAAGATGTACTAGTACGGGGTGAGCAGTTCTTC. This translates into CASSQDVLVRGEQFF.

This chain connects TRBV20-1 to TRBJ1-1; 8 nucleotides align to TRBD1. The junction had 5 bases not matched to a gene; V was cut back by 2 bases and J by 3 bases. The CDR3 length is 14 residues. CDR1 is DFQATT, CDR2 SNEGSKA, per germline (reference sequence). The CDR3 DNA is TGCAGTGCTAGATCAGGGGGCTCGGACACTGAAGCTTTCTTT. Protein product: CSARSGGSDTEAFF.